A single sample gave rise to the 13 T cell receptor beta chains below, sequenced in a study of OX40 agonist ivuxolimab in advanced cancers. The method was immunoSEQ multiplex PCR; TCRdb's version includes in-frame clones alone and lacks a portion of them. The table records 70,000 to 90,000 clones, roughly 80% of them present only once. The sample was CD4+ or CD8+ T cells sorted from blood, taken in a trial of the OX40 agonist ivuxolimab. These receptors all stem from an adult with an advanced solid tumor such as melanoma, head and neck, liver or kidney cancer.

The V and J genes are TRBV27 and TRBJ1-2; the D is unclear. This CDR3 is built from 13 residues. The ends were cut back, 0 bases at V and 10 bases at J, with 12 bases in the middle. Germline loops: CDR1 MNHEY, CDR2 SMNVEV (reference sequence). The CDR3 loop is CASSLSISPPYTF. CDR3 sequence (DNA): TGTGCCAGCAGTTTATCAATCTCCCCCCCCTACACCTTC.

The V gene is TRBV11-2, the J gene TRBJ2-3, with 13 positions matching TRBD2. This CDR3 comprises 17 residues. Germline V gene data show CDR1 as SGHAT and CDR2 as FQNNGV. J gave up 4 bases and V 0 bases, and 4 bases lay outside the gene matches. The CDR3 sequence is CASSLDLGLAGADTQYF. The CDR3 region has the DNA TGTGCCAGCAGCTTAGATCTCGGACTAGCGGGAGCAGATACGCAGTATTTT. Looking up the rest from reference TRBV11-2 and TRBJ2-3 gives the full variable domain: EAGVAQSPRYKIIEKRQSVAFWCNPISGHATLYWYQQILGQGPKLLIQFQNNGVVDDSQLPKDRFSAERLKGVDSTLKIQPAKLEDSAVYLCASSLDLGLAGADTQYFGPGTRLTVL.

The V call is TRBV7-3, the J call TRBJ2-1, with D unresolved. CDR3 size: 14 residues. The germline V and J ends were trimmed by 3 bases and 2 bases, with 8 bases remaining between them. Looked up from germline, CDR1 is SGHTA and CDR2 is FQGTGA. The CDR3 DNA reads as TGTGCCAGCAGCTTGGAGTACCCCTACAATGAGCAGTTCTTC. Translating gives CASSLEYPYNEQFF.

This clone appeared a single time. This chain uses TRBV15 with TRBJ1-1; 11 nucleotides align to TRBD1. CDR1 is LNHNV and CDR2 is YYDKDF in the germline V gene (reference sequence). This CDR3 spans 16 amino acids. V was clipped by 4 bases and J by 3 bases; unmatched bases: 7. The CDR3 nucleotides read TGTGCCACCAGCAAACCCCCGGGACAGGGGGACACTGAAGCTTTCTTT. Its protein is CATSKPPGQGDTEAFF.

The chain recombines TRBV4-3 with TRBJ1-5; D is ambiguous. V gave up 3 bases and J gave up 9 bases, with 12 bases separating them. The CDR3 runs to 13 residues. Germline assignment: CDR1 LGHNA and CDR2 YSLEER. In nucleotides, the CDR3 is TGCGCCAGCAGCCAGGATGTTACATTGCCCCAGCATTTT. Translated, it gives CASSQDVTLPQHF.

The J gene is TRBJ1-2, the V gene TRBV6-6; perhaps TRBD1 as D (5 bases). V was trimmed by 0 bases and J by 2 bases, leaving 10 bases between them. Germline values: CDR1 MNHNY, CDR2 SVGAGI (reference sequence). This CDR3 region has 15 residues. The CDR3 coding sequence is TGTGCCAGCAGTTACTCCGGGACGGCGAACTATGGCTACACCTTC. Its translation: CASSYSGTANYGYTF.

The V gene is TRBV2, the J gene TRBJ2-7; D may be TRBD1 (7 bases). V was pared by 2 bases and J by 6 bases, with 11 bases between. CDR1 SNHLY and CDR2 FYNNEI come from the germline V gene. The CDR3 has 13 amino acids. The CDR3, as DNA: TGTGCCAGCAGTGAACAGGGGGGCCGCGAGCAGTACTTC. Amino acid sequence: CASSEQGGREQYF.

This rearrangement joins TRBV28 to TRBJ2-1; 13 nucleotides align to TRBD2. The V gene's germline CDR1 is MDHEN and CDR2 SYDVKM. Trimming cost V 5 bases and J 15 bases; bases outside gene matches: 19. CDR3 size: 17 residues. The CDR3 sequence is CASSPARTSGSRVQTFF. The CDR3 region has the DNA TGTGCCAGCAGTCCCGCTCGGACTAGCGGGAGTCGGGTTCAAACGTTCTTC.

This chain's CDR3 is CASSLSGSYQPQHF. The CDR3 coding sequence is TGTGCCAGCAGCTTGTCCGGCAGCTATCAGCCCCAGCATTTT. The V call is TRBV5-5, the J call TRBJ1-5; no firm D call. Germline V gene lookup returns CDR1 SGHKS and CDR2 YYEKEE (reference sequence). The length of the CDR3 is 14 residues. The V end lost 1 base, the J end lost 5 bases, and 10 bases lay between the germline ends. The variable domain in full, completed from reference TRBV5-5 and TRBJ1-5, reads DAGVTQSPTHLIKTRGQQVTLRCSPISGHKSVSWYQQVLGQGPQFIFQYYEKEERGRGNFPDRFSARQFPNYSSELNVNALLLGDSALYLCASSLSGSYQPQHFGDGTRLSIL.

In its sample, this clone was seen a few times. This chain links TRBV10-3 with TRBJ2-2; D perhaps matches TRBD2 (6 bases). The CDR3 is 15 residues long. Germline CDR1 and CDR2: ENHRY and SYGVKD. Trimming removed 2 bases at V and 3 bases at J, with 10 bases between. The CDR3, as DNA: TGTGCCATCAGTGAGGGGCGGGGCCACACCGGGGAGCTGTTTTTT. It translates to CAISEGRGHTGELFF.

As for this clone: Other DNA variants within this sample encode the same CDR3. V and J are TRBV5-1 and TRBJ2-7; D possibly corresponds to TRBD2 (6 bases). V was trimmed by 6 bases and J by 6 bases, leaving 16 bases between them. The CDR3 has 13 residues. Germline CDR1 SGHRS, CDR2 YFSETQ. CDR3 bases: TGCGCCAGCACGCGGGGAGGAACTCCCGAGCAGTACTTC. It yields the protein CASTRGGTPEQYF.

This clone was recorded once. The genes are TRBV5-1 and TRBJ2-5; 7 bases are a match to TRBD1. CDR1 is SGHRS and CDR2 is YFSETQ in the germline V gene. The ends lost 4 bases at V and 5 bases at J; junction bases unmatched: 11. The CDR3 length is 15 residues. The CDR3 bases are TGCGCCAGCAGCGTAGACGACAGGGAGTGGGAGACCCAGTACTTC. The encoded protein is CASSVDDREWETQYF.

The chain uses TRBV5-4 and TRBJ2-3; 8 nucleotides align to TRBD2. The germline gives CDR1 SGHNT, CDR2 YYREEE (reference sequence). V shed 4 bases, J shed 0 bases, and the junction held 13 bases outside the gene matches. The CDR3 runs to 18 residues. CDR3 amino acids: CASSRSGGRTSSTDTQYF. The CDR3 DNA sequence: TGTGCCAGCAGCCGATCAGGCGGGAGGACTTCTAGCACAGATACGCAGTATTTT.